The 23 T cell receptor beta chains below were found in one sample sequenced in a study of cytomegalovirus exposure and HLA in healthy donors. PCR used 60 Vbeta primers and 13 Jbeta primers. Produced via immunoSEQ multiplex PCR; TCRdb's table is partial and in-frame only. The table lists 65,000 to 80,000 clones, around 84% of them singletons. The sequenced material came from PBMCs. These TCRs come from a woman aged 40 to 49 in good health and CMV-seropositive.

V and J are TRBV7-3 and TRBJ2-1, with 9 bases aligning to TRBD1. V lost 8 bases and J lost 6; bases outside the gene matches: 11. Germline-derived CDR1 and CDR2 are SGHTA and FQGTGA. The CDR3 totals 15 residues. In DNA form, the CDR3 reads TGTGCCAGCTCCACAGGGGGCCGGTCTTCCAATGAGCAGTTCTTC. Its protein product is CASSTGGRSSNEQFF.

This chain links TRBV6-5 with TRBJ1-1; D gene unclear. Germline V gene sequence: CDR1 MNHEY, CDR2 SVGAGI. This CDR3 is 14 amino acids long. Trimming took off 2 bases at V and 4 bases at J, with 11 bases between the two ends. CDR3 protein: CASSYPESRTEAFF. CDR3 coding DNA: TGTGCCAGCAGTTACCCGGAGTCTCGCACTGAAGCTTTCTTT.

This clone was picked up a small number of times. This sequence joins TRBV7-6 and TRBJ2-5; 9 bases agree with TRBD2. This CDR3 spans 15 amino acids. Germline loops: CDR1 SGHVS, CDR2 FNYEAQ. Losses at the gene ends were 2 bases for V and 5 bases for J; bases not matched to a gene: 6. This CDR3 reads CASSLLSGGLETQYF. CDR3 DNA: TGTGCCAGCAGCTTATTGAGCGGGGGGCTGGAGACCCAGTACTTC. Using reference TRBV7-6 and TRBJ2-5 for the parts outside the CDR3, the full variable domain is GAGVSQSPRYKVTKRGQDVALRCDPISGHVSLYWYRQALGQGPEFLTYFNYEAQQDKSGLPNDRFSAERPEGSISTLTIQRTEQRDSAMYRCASSLLSGGLETQYFGPGTRLLVL.

This rearrangement joins TRBV7-9 to TRBJ2-2; 8 bases fit TRBD1. The trim removed 4 bases at V and 5 bases at J, leaving 6 bases unmatched. CDR1 and CDR2 (germline): SEHNR, FQNEAQ (reference sequence). The CDR3 length is 15 residues. CDR3 bases: TGTGCCAGCAGCTACGCGACAGGGGATACCGGGGAGCTGTTTTTT. This encodes CASSYATGDTGELFF. Complete variable domain (other parts from reference TRBV7-9 and TRBJ2-2): DTGVSQNPRHKITKRGQNVTFRCDPISEHNRLYWYRQTLGQGPEFLTYFQNEAQLEKSRLLSDRFSAERPKGSFSTLEIQRTEQGDSAMYLCASSYATGDTGELFFGEGSRLTVL.

In the case of this clone: One junction end does not reproduce the germline sequence, and a read error may be involved. The V and J genes are TRBV30 and TRBJ1-5; D is undetermined. The CDR3 loop spans 15 amino acids. Germline V gene sequence: CDR1 GTSNPN, CDR2 SVGIG (reference sequence). CDR3 DNA: TGTGCCTGGAGTCAAACAAAGGCAACAGCTCAGCCCCAGCATTTC. This codes for CAWSQTKATAQPQHF. Drawing the rest from reference TRBV30 and TRBJ1-5, the complete variable domain is SQTIHQWPATLVQPVGSPLSLECTVEGTSNPNLYWYRQAAGRGLQLLFYSVGIGQISSEVPQNLSASRPQDRQFILSSKKLLLSDSGFYLCAWSQTKATAQPQHFGDGTRLSIL.

The count of this clone is one. The chain has TRBV28 and TRBJ2-1; 8 nucleotides line up with TRBD2. V trimming: 2 bases; J trimming: 2 bases; junction bases outside the gene matches: 2. Germline V gene sequence: CDR1 MDHEN, CDR2 SYDVKM. This CDR3 spans 15 amino acids. The CDR3 DNA follows: TGTGCCAGCAGTTTAGGCGGGGGGCCCTACAATGAGCAGTTCTTC. Translating it yields CASSLGGGPYNEQFF.

The chain has TRBV9 and TRBJ2-7; 11 bases match TRBD2. The V gene's germline CDR1 is SGDLS and CDR2 YYNGEE. The CDR3 length is 16 residues. The V gene end was trimmed by 0 bases and the J gene end by 0 bases; junction bases not matched to a gene: 2. The CDR3 coding sequence is TGTGCCAGCAGCGTAGGACTAGCGGGGAGCTCCTACGAGCAGTACTTC. It encodes CASSVGLAGSSYEQYF.

This clone was observed once. This chain connects TRBV5-1 to TRBJ2-7; D is ambiguous. The CDR3 runs to 11 residues. The germline gives CDR1 SGHRS, CDR2 YFSETQ. V was shortened by 0 bases and J by 11 bases, with 9 bases between the two germline ends. The CDR3 nucleotides are TGCGCCAGCAGCTTGGACACCCGTAAGTACTTC. Its protein is CASSLDTRKYF.

This chain joins TRBV29-1 and TRBJ2-2; D unclear. This CDR3 has 11 residues. V shed 6 bases and J shed 7 bases, with 9 bases lying between them. Per the germline V gene, CDR1 is SQVTM and CDR2 is ANQGSEA. CDR3 residues: CSVAGGGELFF. The CDR3 nucleotides read TGCAGCGTAGCAGGTGGCGGGGAGCTGTTTTTT.

The rearrangement uses TRBV6-4 and TRBJ1-5, with 10 bases identical to TRBD1. The CDR3 is 18 residues long. The germline CDR1 and CDR2 sequences are MRHNA and SNTAGT. V shed 3 bases, J shed 4 bases, and the junction held 12 bases outside the gene matches. The CDR3 DNA is TGTGCCAGCAGTGAGGGGACAGGGGCGTTCGGGCCTAATCAGCCCCAGCATTTT. This encodes CASSEGTGAFGPNQPQHF.

The chain couples TRBV5-1 to TRBJ2-6, with 10 bases aligning to TRBD1. The V and J ends lost 2 bases and 1 base, in that order; junction bases with no gene match: 6. The CDR3 length is 18 residues. Germline CDR1 reads SGHRS; CDR2 reads YFSETQ. The CDR3 DNA is TGCGCCAGCAGCTTCAGACAGGGGGCCTGGTCTGGGGCCAACGTCCTGACTTTC. Its protein product is CASSFRQGAWSGANVLTF.

The CDR3 region has the DNA TGTGCCAGCAGTTTGGGGACACGAAATGGCTACACCTTC. It codes for CASSLGTRNGYTF. The chain is built from TRBV27 and TRBJ1-2, with TRBD1 as a possible D gene (6 bases). The CDR3 covers 13 residues. Trimming took off 3 bases at V and 6 bases at J, with 11 bases between the two ends. The V gene's germline CDR1 is MNHEY and CDR2 SMNVEV (reference sequence).

Concerning this clone itself: Germline and junction disagree at one end, which may indicate a read error. CDR3 DNA: TGTGCCAGCAGCGGGGAGGGACAGGGGGTGCATGGCTGCACCTTC. Translation: CASSGEGQGVHGCTF. The chain recombines TRBV9 with TRBJ1-2, with TRBD1 identical over 11 bases. The CDR3 runs 15 residues. Germline CDR1 is SGDLS and CDR2 is YYNGEE.

The chain carries TRBV18 and TRBJ1-2; 9 bases agree with TRBD1. The CDR3 has 14 residues. V trimming: 3 bases; J trimming: 5 bases; junction bases outside the gene matches: 4. Germline assignment: CDR1 KGHSH and CDR2 LQKENI. CDR3 DNA: TGTGCCAGCTCACCGGCGACAGGGGGTTATGGCTACACCTTC. This gives the protein CASSPATGGYGYTF.

Remarks on this clone: The sample carries other DNA sequences with the same CDR3. The chain joins TRBV7-2 to TRBJ2-1; 7 bases map to TRBD1. V lost 5 bases and J lost 1; bases outside the gene matches: 2. Germline V gives CDR1 SGHTA, CDR2 FQGNSA. The CDR3 spans 14 residues. The DNA for the CDR3 is TGTGCCAGCAGCCCACAGGGGTCCTACAATGAGCAGTTCTTC. It codes for CASSPQGSYNEQFF.

V gene TRBV7-9 combines with J gene TRBJ1-4; 11 bases fit TRBD1. The germline V gene has CDR1 SEHNR and CDR2 FQNEAQ (reference sequence). Germline trimming cut 5 bases from V and 6 bases from J; bases unmatched to any gene: 8. This CDR3 has 16 amino acids. The CDR3 bases are TGTGCCAGCAGCCCTAGTGGACAGGGGGCTGATGAAAAACTGTTTTTT. It yields the protein CASSPSGQGADEKLFF.

This rearrangement joins TRBV6-4 to TRBJ2-3; 8 bases align to TRBD1. The V gene end was trimmed by 6 bases and the J gene end by 4 bases; junction bases not matched to a gene: 9. Germline-derived CDR1 and CDR2 are MRHNA and SNTAGT. The CDR3 covers 15 residues. The CDR3, as DNA: TGTGCCAGCAGCTCCAGGGGGCTAGGCGCAGATACGCAGTATTTT. The encoded protein is CASSSRGLGADTQYF.

In its sample, this clone was seen a few times. The chain is built from TRBV11-2 and TRBJ2-3, with 9 bases identical to TRBD2. V lost 5 bases, J lost 2 bases, and 8 bases stayed unmatched. The V gene's germline CDR1 is SGHAT and CDR2 FQNNGV. This CDR3 spans 16 amino acids. This CDR3 is CASSQVAGGPTDTQYF. The CDR3 bases are TGTGCCAGCAGCCAGGTGGCGGGGGGGCCCACAGATACGCAGTATTTT. Full variable domain (rest looked up from reference TRBV11-2 and TRBJ2-3): EAGVAQSPRYKIIEKRQSVAFWCNPISGHATLYWYQQILGQGPKLLIQFQNNGVVDDSQLPKDRFSAERLKGVDSTLKIQPAKLEDSAVYLCASSQVAGGPTDTQYFGPGTRLTVL.

About this clone: At one of its ends the junction is not consistent with the germline gene, which may arise from a read error. The chain combines TRBV7-2 with TRBJ1-2, with no clear D. CDR3 length equals 13 residues. Germline V gene data show CDR1 as SGHTA and CDR2 as FQGNSA. CDR3 loop: CASGLAPGNGYTF. CDR3 DNA sequence: TGTGCCAGCGGCTTAGCGCCGGGGAATGGCTACACCTTC.

The chain combines TRBV5-4 with TRBJ1-4, with 8 bases aligning to TRBD1. CDR3 length: 15 amino acids. CDR1 SGHNT and CDR2 YYREEE come from the germline V gene (reference sequence). V gave up 1 base and J gave up 2 bases; unmatched junction bases: 1. The CDR3 protein is CASSLQGATNEKLFF. The CDR3, as DNA: TGTGCCAGCAGCTTGCAGGGGGCGACTAATGAAAAACTGTTTTTT.

This sequence joins TRBV5-1 and TRBJ2-7; no firm D call. Between the trimmed V and J ends, which lost 0 bases and 6 bases, there was a span of 10 bases. The CDR3 length is 13 residues. CDR1 and CDR2 from the germline V gene are SGHRS and YFSETQ. CDR3 sequence (DNA): TGCGCCAGCAGCTTGGAAGGCGGCGCCGAGCAGTACTTC. It translates to CASSLEGGAEQYF.

CDR3: CASSETGSPGNEQFF. The CDR3 DNA reads as TGTGCCAGCAGCGAGACAGGGAGTCCGGGAAATGAGCAGTTCTTC. The rearrangement joins TRBV6-4 to TRBJ2-1, with TRBD1 matching 7 bases. Germline lookup yields CDR1 MRHNA and CDR2 SNTAGT. V trimming: 6 bases; J trimming: 7 bases; junction bases outside the gene matches: 12. This CDR3 region has 15 residues.

This CDR3 reads CASSIVQGTPYGYTF. The CDR3 coding sequence is TGTGCCAGTAGTATAGTTCAGGGGACGCCCTATGGCTACACCTTC. The chain recombines TRBV19 with TRBJ1-2; possibly TRBD1 for D (6 bases). V was pared by 1 base and J by 4 bases, with 13 bases between. Germline CDR1 LNHDA, CDR2 SQIVND (reference sequence). The CDR3 has 15 residues.